This TCR beta chain was identified in a study of regulatory T cells in long-lasting Graves disease. Findings and limits, study-wide: Limited sample numbers may have lowered accuracy.

Trimming removed 2 bases at V and 8 bases at J, with 16 bases between. This CDR3 is 15 amino acids long. CDR1 is KGHDR and CDR2 is SFDVKD in the germline V gene. The sample holds a few counts of this clonotype. What it recognizes is unknown. Assembly of TCR beta libraries relied on iRepertoire HTBI primers together with Arm-PCR of CDR3 regions. TCRdb independently ran MiXCR on the multiplex PCR reads; one entry per CDR3 protein. Among hundreds of thousands of distinct CDR3 sequences listed, approximately 15% were seen once. Time point: newly diagnosed GD, antithyroid drugs for less than 3 months. Following extraction of RNA from PBMCs, that RNA was used to make the TCR library. The same data also contributed to another study, on T cells in Graves' hyperthyroidism and ophthalmopathy. As that report states: First-round RT-PCR targeting the TCR CDR3 was performed with the HTBI primer set.

This sequence joins TRBV24-1 and TRBJ2-3; D may be TRBD2 (5 bases). The specimen comprised peripheral blood mononuclear cells (PBMCs), sampled at new diagnosis, from a patient treated with antithyroid drugs. The receptor was derived from a woman aged 25 to 45 with Graves disease. CDR3 in DNA: TGTGCCACCAGTGATTCGGCTTTGGACTCCTTTACGCAGTATTTT. Encoded protein: CATSDSALDSFTQYF.